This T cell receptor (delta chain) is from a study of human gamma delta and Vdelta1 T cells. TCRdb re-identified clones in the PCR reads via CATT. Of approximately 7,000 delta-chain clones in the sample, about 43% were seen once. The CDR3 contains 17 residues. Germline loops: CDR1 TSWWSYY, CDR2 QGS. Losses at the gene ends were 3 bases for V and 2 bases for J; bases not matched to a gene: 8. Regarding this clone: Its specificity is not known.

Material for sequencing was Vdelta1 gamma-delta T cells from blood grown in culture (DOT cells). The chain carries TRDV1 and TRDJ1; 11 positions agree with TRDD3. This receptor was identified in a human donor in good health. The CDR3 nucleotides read TGTGCTCTTGGGGACCGCCGTCACTGGGGGATAACCGATAAACTCATCTTT. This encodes CALGDRRHWGITDKLIF.